The clone carrying this TCR beta chain appeared a few times. Its specificity is not known. This sample is part of a study of T-cell memory formation after mild COVID-19. Turning to the study itself: Among the donors, TCR clusters were largely specific to each donor.

Germline CDR1 reads ENHRY; CDR2 reads SYGVKD. The CDR3 runs to 13 residues. V dropped 6 bases and J dropped 5 bases, with 13 bases sitting between them. Study conclusions and caveats: A subset of responding clones appeared in pre-infection memory, suggesting cross-reactive memory joined.

TCRdb analysed the 5' RACE reads with MiXCR anew, one entry per CDR3 protein. The sample lists about 130,000 distinct CDR3 sequences; approximately 15% were seen once. This clonotype was sampled from an adult woman who had mild COVID-19 (a few samples of this study predate the infection). Cell type and time point are not known. The sample comprised PBMCs or a T cell subset sorted from them (not recorded which). J is TRBJ2-5 and V is TRBV10-3, with D perhaps TRBD1 or TRBD2 (5 bases each). CDR3 region: CAISSQEAETQYF. CDR3 coding DNA: TGTGCCATCAGCTCACAGGAGGCCGAGACCCAGTACTTC.